This TCR beta chain emerged from a study of spatial heterogeneity in lung cancer. About the research overall: The average count in raw reads for each unique TCR and UMI combination exceeded 9.5 appearances. Findings of the study overall: Ubiquitous expanded tumor TCRs surfaced in blood more at resection than they did at follow-up.

Every TCR cDNA molecule carried a tag that served as a unique molecular identifier. TCRdb processed the 5' RACE reads anew with MiXCR; each CDR3 protein has one entry. The table lists 95,000 or so distinct CDR3 sequences, roughly 9.5% of them singletons, with 6.9% in the top ten. Time point given: sample taken at primary tumor resection. Frozen PBMC, nontumor lung or tumor provided whole RNA, which was sequenced unsorted. A total of roughly 72 untreated early-stage non-small cell lung cancer patients served as donors. This clonotype was counted only a few times. What it recognizes is unknown. Germline CDR1 MNHEY, CDR2 SMNVEV (reference sequence). V lost 5 bases to trimming and J lost 2 bases, with 16 bases between them. CDR3 size: 16 residues.

This chain uses TRBV27 with TRBJ1-5; the D gene is possibly TRBD1 (5 bases). The source was PBMCs, collected at surgery. This TCR came from a male donor with early-stage non-small cell lung cancer. This chain's CDR3 is CASSLRAGGGNQPQHF. The CDR3 region has the DNA TGTGCCAGCAGTCTCCGCGCCGGAGGGGGCAATCAGCCCCAGCATTTT.